This TCR beta chain was identified during a study of T cells in Graves' hyperthyroidism and ophthalmopathy. Across the study: Peripheral blood sampling occurred at initial diagnosis, before any treatment.

This CDR3 has 16 amino acids. The V gene's germline CDR1 is KGHDR and CDR2 SFDVKD. V was pared by 3 bases and J by 4 bases, with 14 bases between. Ten or more counts support this clonotype. Amplified regions were TCR beta CDR3 sequences from RNA transcripts. The HTBI set primed first-round TCR CDR3 RT-PCR. In TCRdb, the multiplex PCR reads were re-called with MiXCR into one record per CDR3 protein. The sample shows about 250,000 distinct CDR3 sequences, around 25% of them seen only once. The specimen was blood. The receptor's source is a woman aged 40 to 50 with Graves' ophthalmopathy. This sequence joins TRBV24-1 and TRBJ2-2; no clear D. This CDR3 is CATSDDGAPGTGELFF. In DNA, the CDR3 is TGTGCCACCAGTGATGACGGAGCTCCGGGCACCGGGGAGCTGTTTTTT.